This entry lists 5 T cell receptor beta chains sequenced from one sample in a study of T cell repertoires in cytomegalovirus infection. TCRdb passed the reads through MiXCR, listing each CDR3 protein once. The sample shows about 360,000 distinct CDR3 sequences, approximately 18% of them seen only once. Sequences were obtained from PBMCs. These receptor sequences come from a human donor in good health (CMV status not recorded). Some clones in this sample may be carry-over from other donors' samples.

J is TRBJ2-6 and V is TRBV6-5; D is unresolved. The CDR3 is 17 amino acids. Germline V gene sequence: CDR1 MNHEY, CDR2 SVGAGI. Trimming left V 2 bases short and J 0 bases short, with 11 bases between. The CDR3 is CASSYKYLLSGANVLTF. CDR3 coding DNA: TGTGCCAGCAGTTACAAGTACCTTCTCTCTGGGGCCAACGTCCTGACTTTC.

This chain links TRBV20-1 with TRBJ1-2, with 8 bases lining up with TRBD1. The V gene's germline CDR1 is DFQATT and CDR2 SNEGSKA (reference sequence). The CDR3 spans 14 residues. After removal of 6 bases from V and 3 bases from J, the junction contained 9 bases not matched to a gene. The CDR3 protein is CSAKTGQGDYGYTF. CDR3 DNA sequence: TGCAGTGCCAAAACCGGACAGGGCGACTATGGCTACACCTTC.

In this sample, this clonotype turned up many times. The V gene is TRBV7-2, the J gene TRBJ2-7; 7 nucleotides match TRBD2. The CDR3 contains 16 residues. Trimming took 2 bases from V and 2 from J; bases not matched to a gene: 9. Germline CDR1 and CDR2: SGHTA and FQGNSA. In nucleotides, the CDR3 is TGTGCCAGCAGCTTATTGAGGCGGGGAGGGGCCTACGAGCAGTACTTC. This translates into CASSLLRRGGAYEQYF.

In this sample, this clonotype turned up many times. The rearrangement links TRBV7-6 to TRBJ2-3, with D possibly being TRBD2 (7 bases). Germline loops: CDR1 SGHVS, CDR2 FNYEAQ. V was cut by 2 bases and J by 6 bases, with 27 bases left in between. The CDR3 totals 19 residues. Here the CDR3 reads CASSLTVLGGGAEVDTQYF. The CDR3, as DNA: TGTGCCAGCAGCTTAACAGTCTTGGGCGGGGGCGCAGAGGTGGATACGCAGTATTTT.

This clonotype was detected a few times. The CDR3 DNA sequence: TGTGCCAGCAATTCAGACAGGGGGCAGGAGCAGTACTTC. Its translation: CASNSDRGQEQYF. The V call is TRBV2, the J call TRBJ2-7, with TRBD1 matching 10 bases. This CDR3 comprises 13 residues. With 7 bases clipped from V and 7 bases from J, the junction kept 7 bases outside the gene matches. Germline CDR1 SNHLY, CDR2 FYNNEI.